The 15 T cell receptor beta chains listed next were all sequenced from one sample in a study of shared clonotypes between healthy human individuals. Repertoires were generated with immunoSEQ multiplex PCR, while TCRdb's copy carries only in-frame clones and drops some. The repertoire consists of over a million clones, with approximately 96% occurring once and the leading ten covering approximately 1.1%. The sample comprised naive CD4+ T cells sorted from blood. Subset meaning: CD45RA+ positively selected. The receptors derive from a man between 25 and 39 years old in good health.

This clone has a single count. The chain is built from TRBV5-4 and TRBJ2-2, with TRBD1 identical over 10 bases. CDR1 and CDR2 (germline): SGHNT, YYREEE (reference sequence). The CDR3 length is 13 residues. The V segment lost 10 bases and the J segment 5 bases; nucleotides outside the gene matches: 5. The CDR3 bases are TGTGCCTTGGGGACAGGGGCTACCGGGGAGCTGTTTTTT. Its translation is CALGTGATGELFF.

The chain links TRBV7-8 to TRBJ2-7; 7 nucleotides line up with TRBD1. Germline V gives CDR1 SGHVS, CDR2 FQNEAQ. Losses at the gene ends were 5 bases for V and 0 bases for J; bases not matched to a gene: 13. This CDR3 comprises 17 residues. CDR3 sequence: CASSLSMTGRSSYEQYF. CDR3 DNA: TGTGCCAGCAGCCTAAGTATGACAGGGCGAAGCTCCTACGAGCAGTACTTC.

The CDR3 DNA reads TGCAGCGTAGATATCACAGGGTCCGGCTTTGGCTACACCTTC. Amino acid sequence: CSVDITGSGFGYTF. The chain carries TRBV29-1 and TRBJ1-2, with D possibly TRBD1 on 6 matching bases. Trimming pared 6 bases from V and 7 bases from J, leaving 21 bases between. Germline CDR1 reads SQVTM; CDR2 reads ANQGSEA. The CDR3 has 14 amino acids.

This chain joins TRBV28 and TRBJ2-5; D ambiguous. The CDR3 runs 14 residues. V shed 2 bases and J shed 2 bases, with 9 bases lying between them. CDR1 is MDHEN and CDR2 is SYDVKM in the germline V gene. The CDR3 loop reads CASSLGHPQETQYF. The CDR3 DNA reads as TGTGCCAGCAGTTTAGGGCACCCACAAGAGACCCAGTACTTC. Based on the CDR3 plus reference TRBV28 and TRBJ2-5, the full variable domain is DVKVTQSSRYLVKRTGEKVFLECVQDMDHENMFWYRQDPGLGLRLIYFSYDVKMKEKGDIPEGYSVSREKKERFSLILESASTNQTSMYLCASSLGHPQETQYFGPGTRLLVL.

The V gene is TRBV7-9, the J gene TRBJ2-5; tentative D call: TRBD2 (6 bases). The CDR3 is 14 amino acids. Germline values: CDR1 SEHNR, CDR2 FQNEAQ (reference sequence). V dropped 5 bases and J dropped 1 base, with 11 bases sitting between them. The CDR3 DNA follows: TGTGCCAGCAGCGCGGGACCGGGCCAAGAGACCCAGTACTTC. Protein: CASSAGPGQETQYF. Supplemented by reference TRBV7-9 and TRBJ2-5, the full variable domain reads DTGVSQNPRHKITKRGQNVTFRCDPISEHNRLYWYRQTLGQGPEFLTYFQNEAQLEKSRLLSDRFSAERPKGSFSTLEIQRTEQGDSAMYLCASSAGPGQETQYFGPGTRLLVL.

This chain links TRBV15 with TRBJ1-5, with unresolved D. Trimming left V 5 bases short and J 4 bases short, with 15 bases between. The CDR3 totals 15 residues. Germline-derived CDR1 and CDR2 are LNHNV and YYDKDF (reference sequence). The CDR3 DNA reads TGTGCCACCAGCCCCTTGCCAGGACTAAATCAGCCCCAGCATTTT. Translated, it gives CATSPLPGLNQPQHF.

This chain uses TRBV10-3 with TRBJ2-1; 9 positions agree with TRBD1. CDR3 length: 14 amino acids. J lost 7 bases, V lost 0 bases, and 1 base had no gene match. Germline CDR1 ENHRY, CDR2 SYGVKD. The CDR3 loop is CAISESGQGNEQFF. CDR3 bases: TGTGCCATCAGTGAGTCGGGACAGGGTAATGAGCAGTTCTTC.

The chain has TRBV11-2 and TRBJ1-1; tentatively, D is TRBD1 (5 bases). Trimming stripped 4 bases from V and 7 bases from J, with 7 bases between. The germline V gene encodes CDR1 SGHAT and CDR2 FQNNGV. The CDR3 contains 11 residues. In DNA form, the CDR3 reads TGTGCCAGCAGCTCACAGGTTGAAGCTTTCTTT. It specifies CASSSQVEAFF.

The chain joins TRBV29-1 to TRBJ2-1, with 12 bases that match TRBD2. Germline CDR1 SQVTM, CDR2 ANQGSEA. J lost 5 bases, V lost 6 bases, and 8 bases had no gene match. CDR3 length equals 15 residues. CDR3 coding DNA: TGCAGCGTGAGGGGAAGACTAGCGGGAGACAATGAGCAGTTCTTC. Amino acids: CSVRGRLAGDNEQFF.

The rearrangement uses TRBV6-1 and TRBJ2-7; D perhaps matches TRBD1 (5 bases). The V gene's germline CDR1 is MNHNS and CDR2 SASEGT. There are 15 residues in the CDR3. V was pared by 3 bases and J by 4 bases, with 16 bases between. CDR3 residues: CASSEGPDVGYEQYF. The CDR3 region has the DNA TGTGCCAGCAGTGAGGGGCCGGACGTGGGGTACGAGCAGTACTTC.

The chain is built from TRBV9 and TRBJ2-2; D is possibly TRBD2 (6 bases). This CDR3 is built from 15 residues. The germline CDR1 and CDR2 sequences are SGDLS and YYNGEE. Trimming took off 3 bases at V and 4 bases at J, with 13 bases between the two ends. This CDR3 reads CASSGNGGFTGELFF. CDR3 bases: TGTGCCAGCAGCGGTAACGGAGGGTTCACCGGGGAGCTGTTTTTT.

The V gene is TRBV11-3, the J gene TRBJ2-5, with 8 bases lining up with TRBD1. Trimming removed 5 bases from V and 4 bases from J; junction bases left unmatched: 12. CDR1 and CDR2 from the germline V gene are SGHNT and YENEEA. This CDR3 has 16 residues. The CDR3 here is CASSRGQGARGETQYF. The DNA for the CDR3 is TGTGCCAGCAGCCGTGGACAGGGCGCCCGAGGAGAGACCCAGTACTTC.

As to this clone: This specimen includes other DNA sequences encoding the same CDR3. CDR3: CSVVSGNTDTQYF. Written as DNA, the CDR3 is TGCAGCGTTGTGAGCGGGAACACAGATACGCAGTATTTT. This sequence joins TRBV29-1 and TRBJ2-3; TRBD2 aligns across 7 bases. The CDR3 is 13 residues long. Germline V gives CDR1 SQVTM, CDR2 ANQGSEA. V lost 4 bases, J lost 2 bases, and 3 bases stayed unmatched.

In its sample, this clone was seen once. The rearrangement uses TRBV7-2 and TRBJ1-1; D might be TRBD1 (6 bases). V shed 4 bases and J shed 0 bases, with 15 bases lying between them. The CDR3 consists of 16 residues. CDR1 and CDR2 (germline): SGHTA, FQGNSA. The CDR3 spells CASSSFGTTLNTEAFF. In DNA, the CDR3 is TGTGCCAGCAGCTCTTTTGGGACAACTTTGAACACTGAAGCTTTCTTT.

This clone was seen just once. The chain employs TRBV5-4 and TRBJ2-7; perhaps D is TRBD1 or TRBD2 (6 bases each). Germline V CDR1 and CDR2: SGHNT, YYREEE (reference sequence). V was cut by 4 bases and J by 5 bases, with 16 bases left in between. CDR3 length: 14 residues. The DNA for the CDR3 is TGTGCCAGCAGCCCGGTGGGGGGCGGCGACGAGCAGTACTTC. Encoded protein: CASSPVGGGDEQYF.